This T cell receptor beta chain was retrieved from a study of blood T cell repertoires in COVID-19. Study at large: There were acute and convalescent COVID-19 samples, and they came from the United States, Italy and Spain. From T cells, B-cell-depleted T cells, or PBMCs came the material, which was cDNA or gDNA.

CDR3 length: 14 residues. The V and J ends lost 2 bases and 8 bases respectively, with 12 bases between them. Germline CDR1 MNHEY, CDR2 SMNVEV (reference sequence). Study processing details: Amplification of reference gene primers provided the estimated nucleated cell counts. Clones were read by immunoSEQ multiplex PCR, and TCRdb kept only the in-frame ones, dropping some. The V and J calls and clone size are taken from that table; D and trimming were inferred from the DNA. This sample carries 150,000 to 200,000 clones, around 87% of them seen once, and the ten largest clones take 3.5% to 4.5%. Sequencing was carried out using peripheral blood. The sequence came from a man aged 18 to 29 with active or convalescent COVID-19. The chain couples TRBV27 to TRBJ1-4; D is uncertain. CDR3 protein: CASSLKPSYEKLFF. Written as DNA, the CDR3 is TGTGCCAGCAGTTTAAAGCCAAGCTACGAAAAACTGTTTTTT.